The 2 T cell receptor beta chains below come from one sample, sequenced in a study of T cells after posttransplantation cyclophosphamide. Method: immunoSEQ multiplex PCR; TCRdb's copy keeps in-frame clones and lacks some. The repertoire shows 40,000 to 45,000 clones, none seen only once; the top ten take roughly 2.3%. The sequenced material came from PBMCs. The source is a man between 40 and 49 years old in good health, CMV-negative, and a related stem cell transplant donor.

This clone was counted ten times or more. This specimen includes other DNA sequences encoding the same CDR3. The J gene is TRBJ1-1, the V gene TRBV2; D remains unclear. CDR1 is SNHLY, CDR2 FYNNEI, per germline. The CDR3 totals 14 residues. V was shortened by 3 bases and J by 5 bases, with 13 bases between the two germline ends. The CDR3 reads CASSDEGIWTEAFF. The CDR3 nucleotides are TGTGCCAGCAGTGATGAGGGTATTTGGACTGAAGCTTTCTTT. The variable domain in full, completed from reference TRBV2 and TRBJ1-1, reads EPEVTQTPSHQVTQMGQEVILRCVPISNHLYFYWYRQILGQKVEFLVSFYNNEISEKSEIFDDQFSVERPDGSNFTLKIRSTKLEDSAMYFCASSDEGIWTEAFFGQGTRLTVV.

This clone was seen at least ten times. This chain connects TRBV10-1 to TRBJ2-5; the D gene is possibly TRBD1 (6 bases). Germline V lookup: CDR1 WNHNN, CDR2 SYGVQD (reference sequence). Trimming removed 7 bases at V and 2 bases at J, with 23 bases between. This CDR3 has 17 residues. CDR3 nucleotides: TGCGCCAGCAAGGGGGATGTGGCTTGGAAGAGGCAAGAGACCCAGTACTTC. Residues: CASKGDVAWKRQETQYF.